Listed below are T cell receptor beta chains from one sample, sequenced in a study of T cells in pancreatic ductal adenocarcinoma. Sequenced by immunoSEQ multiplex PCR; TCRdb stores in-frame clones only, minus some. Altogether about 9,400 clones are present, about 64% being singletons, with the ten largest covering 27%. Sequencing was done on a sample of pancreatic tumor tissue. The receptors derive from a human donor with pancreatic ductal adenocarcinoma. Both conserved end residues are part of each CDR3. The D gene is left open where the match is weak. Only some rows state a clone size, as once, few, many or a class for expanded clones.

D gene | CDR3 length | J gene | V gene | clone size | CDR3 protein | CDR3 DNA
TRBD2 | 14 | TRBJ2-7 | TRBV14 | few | CASSQDLAVYEQYF | TGTGCCAGCAGCCAAGATCTAGCGGTCTACGAGCAGTACTTC
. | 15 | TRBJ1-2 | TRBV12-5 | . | CASASWGGPNYGYTF | TGTGCTAGTGCCTCATGGGGGGGACCTAACTATGGCTACACCTTC
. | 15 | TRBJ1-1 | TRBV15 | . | CATSSNPGTYTEAFF | TGTGCCACCAGCAGTAACCCCGGGACTTACACTGAAGCTTTCTTT
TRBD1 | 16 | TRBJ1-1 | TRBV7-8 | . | CASSFYTTGRPSEAFF | TGTGCCAGCAGCTTCTATACGACAGGGCGCCCTTCTGAAGCTTTCTTT
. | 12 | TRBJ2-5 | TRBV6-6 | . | CASRRQKETQYF | TGTGCCAGCAGGCGACAGAAAGAGACCCAGTACTTC
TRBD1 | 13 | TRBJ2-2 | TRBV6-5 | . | CASRGGSTGELFF | TGTGCCAGCCGAGGGGGCAGCACCGGGGAGCTGTTTTTT
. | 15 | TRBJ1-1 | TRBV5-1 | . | CASSLGGQLNTEAFF | TGCGCCAGCAGCTTGGGGGGACAATTGAACACTGAAGCTTTCTTT
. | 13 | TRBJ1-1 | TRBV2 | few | CASSEGSITEAFF | TGTGCCAGCAGTGAAGGCAGTATCACTGAAGCTTTCTTT
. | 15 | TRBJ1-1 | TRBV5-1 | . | CASSSLGGENTEAFF | TGCGCCAGCAGCTCCCTAGGGGGGGAGAACACTGAAGCTTTCTTT
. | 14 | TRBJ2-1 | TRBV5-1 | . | CASSLEDRGNEQFF | TGCGCCAGCAGCTTGGAAGACCGGGGCAATGAGCAGTTCTTC
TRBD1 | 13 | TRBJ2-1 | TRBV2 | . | CASNRDRGFQQFF | TGTGCCAGCAACCGGGACAGGGGGTTCCAGCAGTTCTTC
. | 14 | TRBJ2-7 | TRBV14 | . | CASSQDLTSYEQYF | TGTGCCAGCAGCCAAGATTTGACAAGCTACGAGCAGTACTTC
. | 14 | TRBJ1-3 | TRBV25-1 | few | CATRDTSSGNTIYF | TGTGCCACCCGAGACACCAGCTCTGGAAACACCATATATTTT
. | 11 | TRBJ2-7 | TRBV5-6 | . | CASSVSYEQYF | TGTGCCAGCAGCGTCTCCTACGAGCAGTACTTC
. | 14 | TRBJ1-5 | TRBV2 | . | CASLGERVGQPQHF | TGTGCCAGTCTCGGGGAGCGGGTCGGGCAGCCCCAGCATTTT
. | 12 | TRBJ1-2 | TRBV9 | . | CASSPMIGPSTF | TGTGCCAGCAGCCCCATGATTGGGCCGTCCACCTTC
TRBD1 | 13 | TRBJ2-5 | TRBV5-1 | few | CASRLDRVETQYF | TGCGCCAGCAGGCTGGACAGGGTGGAGACCCAGTACTTC
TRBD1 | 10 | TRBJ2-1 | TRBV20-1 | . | CSAGVGQEFF | TGCAGTGCCGGGGTAGGACAGGAGTTCTTC
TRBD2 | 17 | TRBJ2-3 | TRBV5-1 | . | CASSSRLAGGPTDTQYF | TGCGCCAGCAGCTCACGACTAGCGGGGGGGCCCACAGATACGCAGTATTTT
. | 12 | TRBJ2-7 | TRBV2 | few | CASSRVGYEQYF | TGTGCCAGCAGTAGGGTCGGGTACGAGCAGTACTTC
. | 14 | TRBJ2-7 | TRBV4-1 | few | CASKQRASFEEQYF | TGCGCCAGCAAGCAGAGGGCTTCGTTCGAGGAGCAGTACTTC
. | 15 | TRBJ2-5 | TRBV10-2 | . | CASSDEEQYQETQYF | TGCGCCAGCAGTGATGAGGAACAGTACCAAGAGACCCAGTACTTC
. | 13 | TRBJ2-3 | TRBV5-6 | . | CASSSTSTDTQYF | TGTGCCAGCAGCTCCACTAGCACAGATACGCAGTATTTT
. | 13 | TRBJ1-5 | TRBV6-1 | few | CASKGNGVQPQHF | TGTGCCAGCAAAGGGAACGGAGTTCAGCCCCAGCATTTT
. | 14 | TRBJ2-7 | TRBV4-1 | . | CASSPGGRLHEQYF | TGCGCCAGCAGCCCCGGGGGTCGTCTCCACGAGCAGTACTTC
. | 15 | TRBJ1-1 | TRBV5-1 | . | CASSWTGYGNTEAFF | TGCGCCAGCAGCTGGACCGGGTATGGAAACACTGAAGCTTTCTTT
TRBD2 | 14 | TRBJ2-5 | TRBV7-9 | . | CASSKAGGGETQYF | TGTGCCAGCAGCAAGGCGGGAGGGGGGGAGACCCAGTACTTC
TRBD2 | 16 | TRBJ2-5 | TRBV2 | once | CASSVPSGGSQETQYF | TGTGCCAGCAGTGTACCTAGCGGGGGTTCGCAAGAGACCCAGTACTTC
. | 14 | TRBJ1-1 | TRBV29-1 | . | CSVEGDRGNTEAFF | TGCAGCGTTGAGGGGGATAGGGGTAACACTGAAGCTTTCTTT
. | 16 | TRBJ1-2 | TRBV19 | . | CASSLPGTGDIYGYTF | TGTGCCAGTAGTCTCCCCGGGACCGGGGACATTTATGGCTACACCTTC
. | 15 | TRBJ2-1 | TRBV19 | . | CASTAIGSGTSEQFF | TGTGCCAGTACCGCTATTGGGTCGGGCACATCTGAGCAGTTCTTC
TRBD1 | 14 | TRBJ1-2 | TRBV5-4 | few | CASSLGQGNYGYTF | TGTGCCAGCAGCTTGGGACAGGGTAACTATGGCTACACCTTC
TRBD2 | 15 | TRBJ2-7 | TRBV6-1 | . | CASSPTASGSYEQYF | TGTGCCAGCAGTCCTACGGCTAGCGGCTCCTACGAGCAGTACTTC
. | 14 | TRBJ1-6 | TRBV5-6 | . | CASTLGSQKSPLHF | TGTGCCAGCACCTTAGGGTCGCAAAAATCACCCCTCCACTTT
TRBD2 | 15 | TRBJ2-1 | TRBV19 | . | CASSKTTSAYNEQFF | TGTGCCAGTAGTAAAACGACTAGCGCCTACAATGAGCAGTTCTTC
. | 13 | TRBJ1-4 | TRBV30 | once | CAWDARGAEKLFF | TGTGCCTGGGACGCGCGGGGGGCGGAAAAACTGTTTTTT
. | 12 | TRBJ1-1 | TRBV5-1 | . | CASSSANTEAFF | TGCGCCAGCAGCTCTGCGAACACTGAAGCTTTCTTT
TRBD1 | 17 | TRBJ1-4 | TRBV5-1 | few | CASSLGTGTGIGEKLFF | TGCGCCAGCAGCTTGGGCACCGGGACAGGGATTGGCGAAAAACTGTTTTTT
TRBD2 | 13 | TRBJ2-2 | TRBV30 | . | CAWSGRPAGELFF | TGTGCCTGGAGCGGGAGGCCCGCCGGGGAGCTGTTTTTT
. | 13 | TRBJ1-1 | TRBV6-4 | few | CASSQGWGTEAFF | TGTGCCAGCAGCCAGGGTTGGGGCACTGAAGCTTTCTTT
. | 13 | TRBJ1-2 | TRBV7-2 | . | CASTHRNDYGYTF | TGTGCCAGCACCCATAGGAACGATTATGGCTACACCTTC
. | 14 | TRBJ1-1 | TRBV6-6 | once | CASSYSVGGLGAFF | TGTGCCAGCAGTTACTCGGTTGGGGGGCTGGGGGCTTTCTTT
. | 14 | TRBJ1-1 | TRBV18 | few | CASSPRHPNTEAFF | TGTGCCAGCTCACCAAGACACCCGAACACTGAAGCTTTCTTT
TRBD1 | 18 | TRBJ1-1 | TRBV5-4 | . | CASSLPLGRGGARTEAFF | TGTGCCAGCAGCCTGCCCTTAGGGAGAGGGGGCGCCCGAACTGAAGCTTTCTTT
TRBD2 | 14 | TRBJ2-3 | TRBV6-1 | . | CASSRRGGTDTQYF | TGTGCCAGCAGTCGGCGGGGGGGCACAGATACGCAGTATTTT
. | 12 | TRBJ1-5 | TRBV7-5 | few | CASSFIGQPQHF | TGTGCCAGCAGTTTCATCGGTCAGCCCCAGCATTTT
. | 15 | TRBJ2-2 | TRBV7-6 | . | CASSSPYRATGELFF | TGTGCCAGCAGCTCACCCTACAGGGCCACCGGGGAGCTGTTTTTT
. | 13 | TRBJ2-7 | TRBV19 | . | CASKVRGGYEQYF | TGTGCCAGTAAGGTTAGGGGTGGTTACGAGCAGTACTTC
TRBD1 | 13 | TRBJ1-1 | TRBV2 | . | CASSQQGTFEAFF | TGTGCCAGCAGTCAACAGGGGACTTTTGAAGCTTTCTTT
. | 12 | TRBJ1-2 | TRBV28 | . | CASSSLSRGYTF | TGTGCCAGCAGTTCCCTGTCCCGTGGCTACACCTTC
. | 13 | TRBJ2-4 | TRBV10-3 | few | CAISETEKNIQYF | TGTGCCATCAGTGAGACAGAGAAAAACATTCAGTACTTC
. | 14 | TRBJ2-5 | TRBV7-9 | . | CASSLGAGQETQYF | TGTGCCAGCAGCTTGGGGGCAGGACAAGAGACCCAGTACTTC
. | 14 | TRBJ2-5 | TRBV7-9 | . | CASSQNRAGETQYF | TGTGCCAGCAGTCAAAACAGGGCAGGAGAGACCCAGTACTTC
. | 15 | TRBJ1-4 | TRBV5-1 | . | CASSSYKAPNEKLFF | TGCGCCAGCAGCTCTTACAAAGCGCCTAATGAAAAACTGTTTTTT
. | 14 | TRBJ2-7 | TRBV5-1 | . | CASSLAGREGPCNF | TGCGCCAGCAGCTTGGCAGGCAGAGAGGGCCCATGTAACTTC
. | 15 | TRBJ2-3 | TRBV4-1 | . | CASSQDTGNWDTQYF | TGCGCCAGCAGCCAGGATACAGGGAATTGGGATACGCAGTATTTT
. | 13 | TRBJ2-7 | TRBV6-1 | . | CASSPTSSYEQYF | TGTGCCAGCAGTCCCACGAGCTCCTACGAGCAGTACTTC